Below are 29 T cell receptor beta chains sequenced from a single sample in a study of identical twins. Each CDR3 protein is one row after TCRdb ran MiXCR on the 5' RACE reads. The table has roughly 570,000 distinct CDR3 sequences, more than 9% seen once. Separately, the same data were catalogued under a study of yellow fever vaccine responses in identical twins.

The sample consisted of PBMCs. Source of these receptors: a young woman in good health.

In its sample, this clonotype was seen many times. The CDR3 nucleotides are TGTGCCAGCAGTGACTTGGCTAGCGGGAGAGGGGGTGAGCAGTTCTTC. Translated: CASSDLASGRGGEQFF. This chain connects TRBV6-4 to TRBJ2-1; 10 bases are shared with TRBD2. The J segment lost 9 bases and the V segment lost 1 base, leaving 9 bases of the junction unmatched. The germline gives CDR1 MRHNA, CDR2 SNTAGT. The CDR3 totals 16 residues.

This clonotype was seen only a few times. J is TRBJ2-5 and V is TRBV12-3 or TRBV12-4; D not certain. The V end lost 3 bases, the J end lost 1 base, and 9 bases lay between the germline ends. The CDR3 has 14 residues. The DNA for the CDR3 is TGTGCCAGCAGTTTTACCCGGCTCCAAGAGACCCAGTACTTC. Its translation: CASSFTRLQETQYF.

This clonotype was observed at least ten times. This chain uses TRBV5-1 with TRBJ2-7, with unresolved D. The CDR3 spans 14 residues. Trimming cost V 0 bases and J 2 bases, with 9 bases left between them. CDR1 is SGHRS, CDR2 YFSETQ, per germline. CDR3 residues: CASSLDNPPYEQYF. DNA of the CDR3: TGCGCCAGCAGCTTGGATAATCCCCCCTACGAGCAGTACTTC.

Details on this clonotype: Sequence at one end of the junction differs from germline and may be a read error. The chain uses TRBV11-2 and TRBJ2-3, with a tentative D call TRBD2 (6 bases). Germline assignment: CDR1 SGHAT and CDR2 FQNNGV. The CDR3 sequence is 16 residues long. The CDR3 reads CASSLVGGVEADRQYF. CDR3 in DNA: TGTGCCAGCAGCTTAGTCGGGGGAGTGGAGGCAGATAGGCAGTATTTT.

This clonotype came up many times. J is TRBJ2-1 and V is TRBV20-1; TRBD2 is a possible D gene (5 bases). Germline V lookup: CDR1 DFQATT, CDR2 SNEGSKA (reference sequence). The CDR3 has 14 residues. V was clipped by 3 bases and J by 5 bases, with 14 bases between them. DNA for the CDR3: TGCAGTGCTAGTGCCGGGGTTAATGACAATGAGCAGTTCTTC. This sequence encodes CSASAGVNDNEQFF.

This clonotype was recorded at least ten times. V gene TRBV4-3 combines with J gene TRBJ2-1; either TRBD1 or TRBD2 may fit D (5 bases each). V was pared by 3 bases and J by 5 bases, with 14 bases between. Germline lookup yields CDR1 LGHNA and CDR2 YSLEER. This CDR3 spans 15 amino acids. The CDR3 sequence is CASSHLTGRHNEQFF. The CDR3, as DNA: TGCGCCAGCAGCCACCTAACGGGACGCCACAATGAGCAGTTCTTC.

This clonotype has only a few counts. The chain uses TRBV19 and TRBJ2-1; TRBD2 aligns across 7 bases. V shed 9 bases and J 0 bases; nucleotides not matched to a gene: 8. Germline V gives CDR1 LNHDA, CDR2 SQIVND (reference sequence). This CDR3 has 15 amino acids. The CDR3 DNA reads TGTGCCAGCACGGGCGGGGGTCTCTCCTACAATGAGCAGTTCTTC. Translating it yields CASTGGGLSYNEQFF.

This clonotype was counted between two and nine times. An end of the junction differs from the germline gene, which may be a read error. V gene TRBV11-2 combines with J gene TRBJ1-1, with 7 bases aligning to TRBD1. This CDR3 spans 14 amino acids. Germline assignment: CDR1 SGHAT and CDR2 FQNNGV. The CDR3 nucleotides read TGTGCCAGCAGATTAGGGGACAGAGCCACTGAAGCTTTCTTT. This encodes CASRLGDRATEAFF.

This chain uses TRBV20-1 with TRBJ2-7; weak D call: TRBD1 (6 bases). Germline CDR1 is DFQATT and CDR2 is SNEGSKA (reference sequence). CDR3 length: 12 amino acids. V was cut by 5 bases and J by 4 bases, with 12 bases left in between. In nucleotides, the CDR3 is TGCAGTGCTGACTCCACAGGGTACGAGCAGTACTTC. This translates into CSADSTGYEQYF.

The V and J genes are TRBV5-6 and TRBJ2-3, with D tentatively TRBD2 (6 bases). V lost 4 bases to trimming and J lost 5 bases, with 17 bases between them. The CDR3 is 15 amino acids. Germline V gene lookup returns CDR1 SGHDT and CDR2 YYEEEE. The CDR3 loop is CASSGGLGLVDTQYF. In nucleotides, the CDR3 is TGTGCCAGCAGCGGGGGACTTGGATTGGTAGATACGCAGTATTTT.

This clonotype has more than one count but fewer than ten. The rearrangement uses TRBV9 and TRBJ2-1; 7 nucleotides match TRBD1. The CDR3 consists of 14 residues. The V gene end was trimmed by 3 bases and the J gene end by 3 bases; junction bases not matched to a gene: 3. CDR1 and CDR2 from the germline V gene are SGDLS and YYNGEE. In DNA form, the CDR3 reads TGTGCCAGCAGCGGATGGGACAGCTACAATGAGCAGTTCTTC. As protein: CASSGWDSYNEQFF.

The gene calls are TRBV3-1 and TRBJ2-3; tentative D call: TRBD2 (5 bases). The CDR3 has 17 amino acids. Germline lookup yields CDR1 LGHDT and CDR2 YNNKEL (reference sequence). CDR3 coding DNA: TGTACCCTCAGTTCCGTTTGGGCCCCGGGGTTCACAGATACGCAGTATTTT. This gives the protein CTLSSVWAPGFTDTQYF.

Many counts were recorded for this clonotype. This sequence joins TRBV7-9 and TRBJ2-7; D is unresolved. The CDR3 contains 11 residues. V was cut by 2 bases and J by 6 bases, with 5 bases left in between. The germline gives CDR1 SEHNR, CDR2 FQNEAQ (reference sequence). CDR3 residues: CASSLSLEQYF. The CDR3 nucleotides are TGTGCCAGCAGCTTATCACTCGAGCAGTACTTC.

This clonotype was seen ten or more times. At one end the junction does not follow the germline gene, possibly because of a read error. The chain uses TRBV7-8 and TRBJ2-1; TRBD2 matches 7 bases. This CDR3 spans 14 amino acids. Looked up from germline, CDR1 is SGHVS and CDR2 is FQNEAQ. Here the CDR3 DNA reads TGTGCCAGCACCCCCGGGACTACCTATAATGAGCAGTTCTTC. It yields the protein CASTPGTTYNEQFF.

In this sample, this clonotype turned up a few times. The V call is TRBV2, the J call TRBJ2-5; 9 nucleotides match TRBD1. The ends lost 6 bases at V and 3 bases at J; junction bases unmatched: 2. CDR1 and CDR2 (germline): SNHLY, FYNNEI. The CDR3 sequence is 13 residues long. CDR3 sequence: CASRRTGEETQYF. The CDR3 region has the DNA TGTGCCAGCAGGAGGACAGGGGAAGAGACCCAGTACTTC.

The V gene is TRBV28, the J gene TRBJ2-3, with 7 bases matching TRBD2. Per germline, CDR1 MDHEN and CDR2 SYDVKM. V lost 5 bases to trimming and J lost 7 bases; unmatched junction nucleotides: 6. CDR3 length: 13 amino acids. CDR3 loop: CASSTPGGNTQYF. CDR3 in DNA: TGTGCCAGCAGTACCCCGGGGGGAAATACGCAGTATTTT.

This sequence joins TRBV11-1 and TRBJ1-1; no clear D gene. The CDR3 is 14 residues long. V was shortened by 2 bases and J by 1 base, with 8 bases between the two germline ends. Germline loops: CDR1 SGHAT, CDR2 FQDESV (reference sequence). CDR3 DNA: TGTGCCAGCAGCTTATTCACGGGGAACACTGAAGCTTTCTTT. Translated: CASSLFTGNTEAFF.

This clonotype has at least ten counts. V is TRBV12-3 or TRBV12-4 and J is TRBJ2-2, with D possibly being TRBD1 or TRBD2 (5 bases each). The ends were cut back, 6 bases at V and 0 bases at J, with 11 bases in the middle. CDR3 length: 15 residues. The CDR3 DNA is TGTGCCAGCAGCCTCGGGACCCCGAACACCGGGGAGCTGTTTTTT. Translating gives CASSLGTPNTGELFF.

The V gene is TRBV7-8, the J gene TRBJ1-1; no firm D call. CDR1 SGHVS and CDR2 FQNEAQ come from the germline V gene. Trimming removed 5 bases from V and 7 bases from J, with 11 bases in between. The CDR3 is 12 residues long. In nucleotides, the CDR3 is TGTGCCAGCAGCAAGGACGGGTTTGAAGCTTTCTTT. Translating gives CASSKDGFEAFF.

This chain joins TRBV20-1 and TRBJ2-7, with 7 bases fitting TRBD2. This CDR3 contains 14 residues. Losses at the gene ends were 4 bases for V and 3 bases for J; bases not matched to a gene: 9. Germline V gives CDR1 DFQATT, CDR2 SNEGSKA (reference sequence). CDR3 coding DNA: TGCAGTGCTATGAGGAGCGGGGTTCTCTACGAGCAGTACTTC. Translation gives CSAMRSGVLYEQYF.

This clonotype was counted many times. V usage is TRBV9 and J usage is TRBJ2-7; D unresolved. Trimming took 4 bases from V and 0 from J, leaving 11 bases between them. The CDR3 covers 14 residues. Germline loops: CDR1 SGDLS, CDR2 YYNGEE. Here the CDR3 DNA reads TGTGCCAGCAGCAAGTCTCCATCCTCCTACGAGCAGTACTTC. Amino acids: CASSKSPSSYEQYF. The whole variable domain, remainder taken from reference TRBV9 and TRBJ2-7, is DSGVTQTPKHLITATGQRVTLRCSPRSGDLSVYWYQQSLDQGLQFLIQYYNGEERAKGNILERFSAQQFPDLHSELNLSSLELGDSALYFCASSKSPSSYEQYFGPGTRLTVT.

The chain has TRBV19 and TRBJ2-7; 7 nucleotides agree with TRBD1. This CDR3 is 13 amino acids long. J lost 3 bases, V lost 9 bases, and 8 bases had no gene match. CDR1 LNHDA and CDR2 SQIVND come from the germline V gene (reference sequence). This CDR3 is CASTGTDNYEQYF. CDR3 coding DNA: TGTGCCAGCACCGGGACAGACAACTACGAGCAGTACTTC.

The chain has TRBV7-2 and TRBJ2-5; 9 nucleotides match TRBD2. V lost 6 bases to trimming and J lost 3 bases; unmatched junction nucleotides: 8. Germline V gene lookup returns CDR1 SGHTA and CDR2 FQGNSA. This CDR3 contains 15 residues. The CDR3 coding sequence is TGTGCCAGCAGATTTGGTCCTAGCGGGGAAGAGACCCAGTACTTC. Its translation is CASRFGPSGEETQYF.

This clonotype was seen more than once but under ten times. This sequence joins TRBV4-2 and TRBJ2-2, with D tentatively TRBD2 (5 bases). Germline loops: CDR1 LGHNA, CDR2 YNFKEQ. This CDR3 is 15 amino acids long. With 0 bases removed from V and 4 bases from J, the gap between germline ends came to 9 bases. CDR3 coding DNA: TGTGCCAGCAGCCAAGATAACGCGGGCACCGGGGAGCTGTTTTTT. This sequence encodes CASSQDNAGTGELFF.

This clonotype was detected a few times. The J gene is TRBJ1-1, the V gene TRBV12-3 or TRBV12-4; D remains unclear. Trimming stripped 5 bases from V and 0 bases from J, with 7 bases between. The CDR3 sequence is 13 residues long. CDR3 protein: CASSVHMNTEAFF. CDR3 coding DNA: TGTGCCAGCAGTGTTCATATGAACACTGAAGCTTTCTTT.

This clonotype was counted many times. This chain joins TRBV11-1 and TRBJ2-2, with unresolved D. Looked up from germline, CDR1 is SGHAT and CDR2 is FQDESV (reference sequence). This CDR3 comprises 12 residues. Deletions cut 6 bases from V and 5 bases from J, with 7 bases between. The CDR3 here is CASRRATGELFF. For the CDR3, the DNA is TGTGCCAGCAGGAGAGCAACCGGGGAGCTGTTTTTT.

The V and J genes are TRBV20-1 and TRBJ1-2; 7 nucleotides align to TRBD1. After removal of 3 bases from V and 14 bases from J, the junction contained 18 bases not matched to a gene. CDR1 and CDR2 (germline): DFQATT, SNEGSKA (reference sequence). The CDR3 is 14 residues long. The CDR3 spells CSASSVGDRTIWTF. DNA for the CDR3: TGCAGTGCTAGTAGCGTGGGGGACAGAACAATTTGGACCTTC.

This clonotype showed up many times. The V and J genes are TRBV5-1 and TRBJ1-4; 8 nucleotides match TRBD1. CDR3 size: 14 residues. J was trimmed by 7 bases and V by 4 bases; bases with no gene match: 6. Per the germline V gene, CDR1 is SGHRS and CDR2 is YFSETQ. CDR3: CASSPTGEGEKLFF. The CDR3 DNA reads TGCGCCAGCAGCCCGACAGGGGAGGGTGAAAAACTGTTTTTT.

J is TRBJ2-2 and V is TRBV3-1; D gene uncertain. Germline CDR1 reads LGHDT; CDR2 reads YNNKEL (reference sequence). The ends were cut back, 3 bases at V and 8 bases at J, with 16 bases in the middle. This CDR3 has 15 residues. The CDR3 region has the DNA TGTGCCAGCAGCCACCAGATCCTGGCGGCGGGGGAGCTGTTTTTT. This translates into CASSHQILAAGELFF.